This is a list of T cell receptor beta chains from one sample in a study of a mutant IDH1 vaccine in newly diagnosed glioma. These TCRs' antigens remain unknown. Sequencing was performed with immunoSEQ multiplex PCR; in TCRdb, only in-frame clones are kept and a portion is missing. The data show approximately 60,000 clones, about 90% seen once. The sample was PBMCs, taken from a glioma patient whose treatment included an IDH1 peptide vaccine. The receptor set was obtained from a man aged 40-49 years with glioma. CDR3s include the opening cysteine and the closing phenylalanine or tryptophan. The order of the fields is CDR3 DNA, CDR3 protein, J gene, clone size, D gene, V gene. The D gene is left open where the match is weak. A clone size is listed for some rows: how often the clone was seen (once, few, many), or a class if it is expanded.

TGCAGCGTTGTGTCAGGGGACCGCTATGGCTACACCTTC CSVVSGDRYGYTF TRBJ1-2 NA NA TRBV29-1
TGTGCCAGCAGCTTGTCGGGATTCTATGGCTACACCTTC CASSLSGFYGYTF TRBJ1-2 NA NA TRBV5-4
TGTGCCAGCAGCGTCGTAGCGGGAGCCTACAATGAGCAGTTCTTC CASSVVAGAYNEQFF TRBJ2-1 NA TRBD2 TRBV7-6
TGCGCCAGCAGCTTGGTGGCTAGCGGGACCTACGAGCAGTACTTC CASSLVASGTYEQYF TRBJ2-7 NA TRBD2 TRBV5-1
TGCAGCGTGAGAGGGGGACAGATGTCCTACGAGCAGTACTTC CSVRGGQMSYEQYF TRBJ2-7 NA TRBD1 TRBV29-1
TGTGCCAGCAGCTCTGAGGGGGGCCCCCGTGGCACCGGGGAGCTGTTTTTT CASSSEGGPRGTGELFF TRBJ2-2 NA NA TRBV5-5
TGTGCCAGTAGTATAGTCGGGGGCTTGTCGGGAGAGCAGTACTTC CASSIVGGLSGEQYF TRBJ2-7 NA NA TRBV19
TGCGCCAGCCGGGACCCCTTGAACACTGAAGCTTTCTTT CASRDPLNTEAFF TRBJ1-1 NA NA TRBV5-1
TGTGCCAGCAGCTTACAGGGGGCGAACGCTGGCTACACCTTC CASSLQGANAGYTF TRBJ1-2 NA TRBD1 TRBV7-8
TGTGCCAGCAGCGTAGAGGGGCTAGCGGGAGGATACGAGCAGTACTTC CASSVEGLAGGYEQYF TRBJ2-7 NA TRBD2 TRBV9
TGTGCCATCAAGGCCGGGACAGGGTCAGAGACCCAGTACTTC CAIKAGTGSETQYF TRBJ2-5 NA TRBD1 TRBV10-3
TGTGCCAGCAGTGACAGGGGGCACACTGAAGCTTTCTTT CASSDRGHTEAFF TRBJ1-1 NA TRBD1 TRBV6-1
TGTGCCAGCAGGACGTCCGGCGTCGGCGAGCAGTACTTC CASRTSGVGEQYF TRBJ2-7 NA NA TRBV27
TGTGCCATCAGCGGACCGGACAGAGACAATGAGCAGTTCTTC CAISGPDRDNEQFF TRBJ2-1 NA NA TRBV10-3
TGCGCCAGCAGCGCAACTCCGGGACTAGTCTTTCGGGGCAATGAGCAGTTCTTC CASSATPGLVFRGNEQFF TRBJ2-1 few TRBD2 TRBV10-1
TGTGCCAGCAGCTTAGCAGCAGACACAGATACGCAGTATTTT CASSLAADTDTQYF TRBJ2-3 NA NA TRBV7-9
TGTGCCAGCTCTAGCGGGAGAGAGTCTCGTGAGCAGTTCTTC CASSSGRESREQFF TRBJ2-1 NA TRBD2 TRBV10-3
TGTGCCAGCAGCTCAGTTTATAATTCACCCCTCCACTTT CASSSVYNSPLHF TRBJ1-6 NA NA TRBV6-5
TGTGCCAGCTCCTCCCAGGGGGCGGACACCGGGGAGCTGTTTTTT CASSSQGADTGELFF TRBJ2-2 NA TRBD1 TRBV9
TGTGCCAGCAGCTTAGCGATTAAGGCCCCGAACACTGAAGCTTTCTTT CASSLAIKAPNTEAFF TRBJ1-1 NA NA TRBV7-8
TGCGCCAGCAGCCATTCCCAGGGGGTTGGGGAGACCCAGTACTTC CASSHSQGVGETQYF TRBJ2-5 once TRBD1 TRBV4-1
TGCGCCAGCAACCAGGACAGGGAGGCGAATGGCTACACCTTC CASNQDREANGYTF TRBJ1-2 NA TRBD1 TRBV5-1
TGCGCCAGCAGCCCGGACAGGCCGACTAATGAAAAACTGTTTTTT CASSPDRPTNEKLFF TRBJ1-4 once TRBD1 TRBV5-1